This entry lists 20 T cell receptor beta chains sequenced from one sample in a study of CD8 T cells in ankylosing spondylitis. From the 5' RACE reads, TCRdb called clonotypes with MiXCR, one entry per CDR3 protein. The sample gives some 450,000 distinct CDR3 sequences, approximately 17% of which show up once; 1% is in the top ten. The study's findings and limits: A motif of several highly homologous TCR beta variants was seen as apparently characteristic of ankylosing spondylitis blood.

The antigens these receptors bind are not known. Sequences were obtained from blood, either unsorted or a sorted T cell fraction (not recorded which). The receptor source for this set is a male donor with ankylosing spondylitis.

The rearrangement links TRBV3-1 to TRBJ1-1; perhaps TRBD1 as D (5 bases). V was trimmed by 1 base and J by 7 bases, leaving 10 bases between them. Germline V lookup: CDR1 LGHDT, CDR2 YNNKEL (reference sequence). The CDR3 sequence is 13 residues long. The CDR3 DNA follows: TGTGCCAGCAGCCAAGTCGGGGGGATTGAAGCTTTCTTT. Its translation: CASSQVGGIEAFF. Full variable domain (remainder filled in from reference TRBV3-1 and TRBJ1-1): DTAVSQTPKYLVTQMGNDKSIKCEQNLGHDTMYWYKQDSKKFLKIMFSYNNKELIINETVPNRFSPKSPDKAHLNLHINSLELGDSAVYFCASSQVGGIEAFFGQGTRLTVV.

The J gene is TRBJ2-7, the V gene TRBV12-3 or TRBV12-4; 9 positions agree with TRBD1. Trimming took 6 bases from V and 5 from J; bases not matched to a gene: 8. This CDR3 is 14 amino acids long. CDR3 sequence (DNA): TGTGCCAGCAGCGGGACAGGGAAAGCCCACGAGCAGTACTTC. Its translation: CASSGTGKAHEQYF.

This clonotype appeared a few times. V gene TRBV4-1 combines with J gene TRBJ2-5; D may correspond to TRBD1 or TRBD2 (5 bases each). CDR3 size: 15 residues. Germline lookup yields CDR1 MGHRA and CDR2 YSYEKL. V shed 1 base and J shed 3 bases, with 12 bases lying between them. As DNA, the CDR3 is TGCGCCAGCAGCCAAGGAGGGACCCCTAAAGAGACCCAGTACTTC. Its protein product is CASSQGGTPKETQYF.

In its sample, this clonotype was seen many times. The rearrangement uses TRBV12-3 or TRBV12-4 and TRBJ2-1; D gene unclear. The CDR3 consists of 11 residues. The V end lost 1 base, the J end lost 8 bases, and 3 bases lay between the germline ends. As DNA, the CDR3 is TGTGCCAGCAGTTTAGGGGATGAGCAGTTCTTC. This gives the protein CASSLGDEQFF.

This clonotype occurred a few times. The chain recombines TRBV20-1 with TRBJ2-7; D could derive from TRBD1 or TRBD2 (5 bases each). Germline V lookup: CDR1 DFQATT, CDR2 SNEGSKA (reference sequence). CDR3 size: 14 residues. V dropped 0 bases and J dropped 0 bases, with 9 bases sitting between them. Here the CDR3 DNA reads TGCAGTGCTAGAGATCCCGGGGCCTCCTACGAGCAGTACTTC. Translated, it gives CSARDPGASYEQYF.

This clonotype showed up just a few times. CDR3 sequence: CASSLQGTEQFF. The CDR3 nucleotides read TGTGCCAGCAGCCTACAGGGGACTGAGCAGTTCTTC. The V gene is TRBV6-1, the J gene TRBJ2-1; the match to TRBD1 covers 7 bases. V shed 6 bases and J 9 bases; nucleotides not matched to a gene: 5. The CDR3 spans 12 residues. CDR1 is MNHNS, CDR2 SASEGT, per germline.

The rearrangement uses TRBV5-1 and TRBJ1-1, with D maybe TRBD1 (5 bases). Per the germline V gene, CDR1 is SGHRS and CDR2 is YFSETQ. This CDR3 contains 15 residues. The V gene lost 6 bases and the J gene lost 2 bases, with 17 bases spanning the gap. As DNA, the CDR3 is TGCGCCAGCAACATGGGTGGGACTTCTAACACTGAAGCTTTCTTT. Its translation: CASNMGGTSNTEAFF.

This clonotype occurred many times. The V call is TRBV20-1, the J call TRBJ2-3; unclear D gene. The germline gives CDR1 DFQATT, CDR2 SNEGSKA (reference sequence). CDR3 length: 11 residues. Trimming removed 5 bases from V and 5 bases from J, with 8 bases in between. As DNA, the CDR3 is TGCAGTGCTGGACCTAGAGATACGCAGTATTTT. This codes for CSAGPRDTQYF.

The CDR3 coding sequence is TGTGCCAGCAGTGTCACCTACGAGCAGTACTTC. The encoded protein is CASSVTYEQYF. The chain links TRBV2 to TRBJ2-7; D gene uncertain. The V end lost 4 bases, the J end lost 2 bases, and 3 bases lay between the germline ends. CDR1 SNHLY and CDR2 FYNNEI come from the germline V gene. The CDR3 is made up of 11 amino acids.

This clonotype was seen a few times. The genes are TRBV10-3 and TRBJ1-3; D is possibly TRBD1 (6 bases). Germline-derived CDR1 and CDR2 are ENHRY and SYGVKD. The CDR3 contains 13 residues. Trimming stripped 6 bases from V and 4 bases from J, with 10 bases between. The CDR3 sequence: CAISYDRGNTIYF. The DNA of the CDR3 is TGTGCCATCAGCTACGACAGGGGAAACACCATATATTTT.

This clonotype was counted between two and nine times. The chain couples TRBV15 to TRBJ2-1, with D perhaps matching TRBD1 or TRBD2 (5 bases each). Germline V gene data show CDR1 as LNHNV and CDR2 as YYDKDF (reference sequence). The CDR3 runs to 13 residues. Trimming removed 4 bases from V and 5 bases from J, with 9 bases in between. CDR3 loop: CATSTGPDNEQFF. The CDR3, as DNA: TGTGCCACCAGCACGGGACCCGACAATGAGCAGTTCTTC.

Written as DNA, the CDR3 is TGTGCCAGCTCACCAGGCGGGGGCCTCCAAGAGACCCAGTACTTC. Its translation is CASSPGGGLQETQYF. The rearrangement uses TRBV18 and TRBJ2-5; D might be TRBD2 (7 bases). Between the trimmed V and J ends, which lost 2 bases and 1 base, there was a span of 11 bases. The CDR3 runs to 15 residues. Germline V gives CDR1 KGHSH, CDR2 LQKENI.

This clonotype was recorded only once. The V gene is TRBV19, the J gene TRBJ1-1; TRBD1 aligns across 7 bases. Germline values: CDR1 LNHDA, CDR2 SQIVND (reference sequence). After removal of 7 bases from V and 6 bases from J, the junction contained 14 bases not matched to a gene. The CDR3 is made up of 15 amino acids. CDR3: CASTTRGVRLPEAFF. As DNA, the CDR3 is TGTGCCAGTACCACCAGGGGGGTCAGGCTTCCTGAAGCTTTCTTT.

This clonotype was counted only a few times. The CDR3 DNA reads TGTGCCAGCAGAGGGGGGGGTGAAGCTTTCTTT. Its translation: CASRGGGEAFF. The rearrangement uses TRBV11-3 and TRBJ1-1; D might be TRBD1 (6 bases). The CDR3 totals 11 residues. Germline V gene data show CDR1 as SGHNT and CDR2 as YENEEA. V gave up 6 bases and J gave up 7 bases, with 9 bases separating them.

The table lists this clonotype with a few counts. The chain couples TRBV5-1 to TRBJ1-1; D not certain. This CDR3 spans 15 amino acids. From germline, CDR1 is SGHRS and CDR2 YFSETQ. V was clipped by 4 bases and J by 0 bases, with 13 bases between them. The CDR3 coding sequence is TGCGCCAGCAGCGTGGTGGGTACAGTGAACACTGAAGCTTTCTTT. Residues: CASSVVGTVNTEAFF.

This clonotype occurred many times. V is TRBV12-3 or TRBV12-4 and J is TRBJ1-2, with a weak D call TRBD1 (5 bases). V lost 5 bases and J lost 3, with 22 bases in between. The CDR3 loop spans 17 amino acids. The CDR3 protein is CASSPLRPGTVDYGYTF. The CDR3 nucleotides read TGTGCCAGCAGTCCGTTACGTCCCGGGACTGTCGACTATGGCTACACCTTC.

This clonotype was detected only a few times. The chain carries TRBV10-2 and TRBJ1-5, with TRBD1 as a possible D gene (6 bases). V lost 2 bases and J 6 bases, leaving 14 bases between the germline ends. The CDR3 totals 15 residues. Germline lookup yields CDR1 WSHSY and CDR2 SAAADI. The CDR3 spells CASSEGQGGGQPQHF. The CDR3 region has the DNA TGCGCCAGCAGTGAGGGGCAGGGAGGGGGTCAGCCCCAGCATTTT.

V and J are TRBV3-1 and TRBJ1-4; no definite D call. Germline V gene lookup returns CDR1 LGHDT and CDR2 YNNKEL (reference sequence). Trimming took 8 bases from V and 0 from J, leaving 13 bases between them. The CDR3 extends over 15 amino acids. The CDR3 here is CASSDRAPTNEKLFF. The CDR3, as DNA: TGTGCCAGCTCAGACCGCGCCCCAACTAATGAAAAACTGTTTTTT.

This clonotype came up many times. This chain connects TRBV10-3 to TRBJ2-7; 7 nucleotides align to TRBD1. The CDR3 length is 12 residues. V shed 11 bases and J 3 bases; nucleotides not matched to a gene: 7. The germline CDR1 and CDR2 sequences are ENHRY and SYGVKD. CDR3: CAAKGADYEQYF. In DNA, the CDR3 is TGTGCCGCGAAGGGGGCTGACTACGAGCAGTACTTC.

A few counts support this clonotype. The rearrangement links TRBV20-1 to TRBJ1-1; no clear D. This CDR3 region has 10 residues. V dropped 5 bases and J dropped 6 bases, with 7 bases sitting between them. The germline V gene encodes CDR1 DFQATT and CDR2 SNEGSKA (reference sequence). The CDR3 region is CSASRAEAFF. For the CDR3, the DNA is TGCAGTGCTTCGAGGGCTGAAGCTTTCTTT.